This entry lists 14 T cell receptor beta chains sequenced from one sample in a study of beta chain features in type 1 diabetes. Investigators reverse transcribed all isolated RNA, so they sequenced expressed TCRB transcripts. Clones were sequenced by immunoSEQ multiplex PCR, and TCRdb holds only the in-frame ones, with some missing. The sample lists roughly 300,000 clones, 14% occurring once. Sequenced material: central memory CD4+ T cells from blood. The receptors originated from a man under 40 in good health.

In this sample, this clone turned up once. The chain links TRBV11-2 to TRBJ2-3; the match to TRBD2 covers 9 bases. The V and J ends lost 5 bases and 3 bases, in that order; junction bases with no gene match: 12. Germline assignment: CDR1 SGHAT and CDR2 FQNNGV. This CDR3 has 17 amino acids. Written as DNA, the CDR3 is TGTGCCAGCAGCCTCGCTTTTCGTAGCGGGAGAACAGATACGCAGTATTTT. Translated: CASSLAFRSGRTDTQYF.

The chain couples TRBV6-1 to TRBJ1-2, with D hard to call. CDR1 MNHNS and CDR2 SASEGT come from the germline V gene. V lost 5 bases to trimming and J lost 4 bases, with 20 bases between them. The CDR3 runs 16 residues. The CDR3 reads CASSKENLPQVYGYTF. The CDR3 DNA sequence: TGTGCCAGCAGTAAAGAGAATTTACCGCAGGTCTATGGCTACACCTTC.

This chain links TRBV4-2 with TRBJ1-1; TRBD1 matches 10 bases. J lost 5 bases, V lost 3 bases, and 9 bases had no gene match. The CDR3 length is 16 residues. Germline loops: CDR1 LGHNA, CDR2 YNFKEQ. CDR3 sequence (DNA): TGTGCCAGCAGCCATTTGGGCCGGGACAGGGGAACTGAAGCTTTCTTT. Translated, it gives CASSHLGRDRGTEAFF.

In its sample, this clone was seen a few times. Within the sample, other DNA sequences also encode this same CDR3. The J gene is TRBJ2-1, the V gene TRBV5-1; 7 bases match TRBD2. V shed 0 bases, J shed 6 bases, and the junction held 3 bases outside the gene matches. The CDR3 totals 14 residues. Germline V gene data show CDR1 as SGHRS and CDR2 as YFSETQ. The CDR3 here is CASSLVGLPNEQFF. DNA of the CDR3: TGCGCCAGCAGCTTGGTGGGACTACCCAATGAGCAGTTCTTC.

Only a few counts were recorded for this clone. CDR3 nucleotide sequence: TGTGCCAGCAGCTTAGCGACGGACAGGGGTTATGGCTACACCTTC. Its protein is CASSLATDRGYGYTF. The chain is built from TRBV7-9 and TRBJ1-2; 9 positions match TRBD1. With 0 bases clipped from V and 5 bases from J, the junction kept 4 bases outside the gene matches. CDR1 SEHNR and CDR2 FQNEAQ come from the germline V gene (reference sequence). CDR3 size: 15 residues.

This chain links TRBV11-1 with TRBJ2-1; D is undetermined. V was clipped by 1 base and J by 7 bases, with 11 bases between them. The germline V gene has CDR1 SGHAT and CDR2 FQDESV (reference sequence). This CDR3 comprises 14 residues. The CDR3 DNA reads TGTGCCAGCAGCTTAGAAAGGGTCGGGAATGAGCAGTTCTTC. Protein product: CASSLERVGNEQFF.

V usage is TRBV5-1 and J usage is TRBJ2-7, with 8 nucleotides matching TRBD1. Trimming removed 3 bases from V and 5 bases from J; junction bases left unmatched: 7. Germline V gene sequence: CDR1 SGHRS, CDR2 YFSETQ. The CDR3 is 14 amino acids. The CDR3 DNA sequence: TGCGCCAGCAGCTCTTATTTGACAGGGGACGAGCAGTACTTC. It codes for CASSSYLTGDEQYF.

On this clone: Other nucleotide sequences from this sample produce the same CDR3. This chain joins TRBV6-5 and TRBJ2-2; D ambiguous. Germline CDR1 MNHEY, CDR2 SVGAGI. With 4 bases removed from V and 3 bases from J, the gap between germline ends came to 6 bases. This CDR3 spans 13 amino acids. The CDR3 spells CASSLGYTGELFF. CDR3 DNA sequence: TGTGCCAGCAGTTTGGGTTACACCGGGGAGCTGTTTTTT.

This clone occurred a few times. The J gene is TRBJ2-7, the V gene TRBV27, with 8 nucleotides matching TRBD2. With V trimmed by 7 bases and J by 3 bases, 14 bases remained unmatched. Germline CDR1 reads MNHEY; CDR2 reads SMNVEV (reference sequence). The CDR3 sequence is 16 residues long. The CDR3, as DNA: TGTGCCAGCACCCCTAAGGGGCAGCGGGGGTACTACGAGCAGTACTTC. This encodes CASTPKGQRGYYEQYF.

This clone was counted a few times. The chain has TRBV6-1 and TRBJ2-7; D may be TRBD1 (6 bases). Germline assignment: CDR1 MNHNS and CDR2 SASEGT. V was shortened by 5 bases and J by 2 bases, with 16 bases between the two germline ends. CDR3 length: 15 amino acids. The CDR3 sequence is CASSLQSTGPYEQYV. The CDR3 bases are TGTGCCAGCAGTCTCCAGTCGACAGGACCCTACGAGCAGTACGTC.

This clone turned up a few times. The V gene is TRBV5-4, the J gene TRBJ2-3; weak D call: TRBD2 (5 bases). Trimming removed 0 bases from V and 0 bases from J, with 8 bases in between. In germline, CDR1 is SGHNT, CDR2 YYREEE (reference sequence). The CDR3 sequence is 15 residues long. CDR3 loop: CASSLAGLSTDTQYF. The CDR3 DNA reads as TGTGCCAGCAGCTTGGCGGGATTGAGCACAGATACGCAGTATTTT.

This clone was seen a few times. This chain uses TRBV7-8 with TRBJ2-3; 10 bases line up with TRBD1. This CDR3 comprises 15 residues. Per the germline V gene, CDR1 is SGHVS and CDR2 is FQNEAQ. Trimming cost V 3 bases and J 6 bases; bases outside gene matches: 6. The CDR3 DNA follows: TGTGCCAGCAGCTTCGGGACAGGGGATATGGATACGCAGTATTTT. Translation: CASSFGTGDMDTQYF.

This clone was observed a few times. The chain recombines TRBV27 with TRBJ1-1; maybe TRBD1 (5 bases). V lost 7 bases to trimming and J lost 4 bases, with 13 bases between them. This CDR3 has 13 residues. Germline CDR1 reads MNHEY; CDR2 reads SMNVEV (reference sequence). DNA for the CDR3: TGTGCCAGCACCATAATGGGGGGCACTGAAGCTTTCTTT. Protein: CASTIMGGTEAFF.

Remarks on this clone: Other DNA sequences in the same sample also yield this CDR3. V and J are TRBV18 and TRBJ2-2, with TRBD1 matching over 10 bases. V was pared by 0 bases and J by 7 bases, with 5 bases of the junction left unmatched. Looked up from germline, CDR1 is KGHSH and CDR2 is LQKENI. The CDR3 runs to 16 residues. The DNA of the CDR3 is TGTGCCAGCTCACCACCGGGACAGGGGCAGAACGGGGAGCTGTTTTTT. The encoded protein is CASSPPGQGQNGELFF.